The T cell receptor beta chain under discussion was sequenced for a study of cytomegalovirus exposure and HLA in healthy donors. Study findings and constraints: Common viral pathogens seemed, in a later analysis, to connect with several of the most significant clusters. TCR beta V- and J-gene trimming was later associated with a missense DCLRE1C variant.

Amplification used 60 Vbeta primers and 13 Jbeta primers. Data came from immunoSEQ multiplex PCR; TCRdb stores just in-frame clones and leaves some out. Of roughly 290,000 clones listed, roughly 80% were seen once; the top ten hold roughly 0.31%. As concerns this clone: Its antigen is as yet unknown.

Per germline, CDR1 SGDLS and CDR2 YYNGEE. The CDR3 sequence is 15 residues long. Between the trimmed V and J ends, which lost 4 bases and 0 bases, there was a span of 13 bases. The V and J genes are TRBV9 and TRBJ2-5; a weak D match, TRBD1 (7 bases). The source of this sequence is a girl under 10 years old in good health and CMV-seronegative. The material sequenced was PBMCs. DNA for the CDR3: TGTGCCAGCAGCCCAGGGGGGACGGACCAAGAGACCCAGTACTTC. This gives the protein CASSPGGTDQETQYF.